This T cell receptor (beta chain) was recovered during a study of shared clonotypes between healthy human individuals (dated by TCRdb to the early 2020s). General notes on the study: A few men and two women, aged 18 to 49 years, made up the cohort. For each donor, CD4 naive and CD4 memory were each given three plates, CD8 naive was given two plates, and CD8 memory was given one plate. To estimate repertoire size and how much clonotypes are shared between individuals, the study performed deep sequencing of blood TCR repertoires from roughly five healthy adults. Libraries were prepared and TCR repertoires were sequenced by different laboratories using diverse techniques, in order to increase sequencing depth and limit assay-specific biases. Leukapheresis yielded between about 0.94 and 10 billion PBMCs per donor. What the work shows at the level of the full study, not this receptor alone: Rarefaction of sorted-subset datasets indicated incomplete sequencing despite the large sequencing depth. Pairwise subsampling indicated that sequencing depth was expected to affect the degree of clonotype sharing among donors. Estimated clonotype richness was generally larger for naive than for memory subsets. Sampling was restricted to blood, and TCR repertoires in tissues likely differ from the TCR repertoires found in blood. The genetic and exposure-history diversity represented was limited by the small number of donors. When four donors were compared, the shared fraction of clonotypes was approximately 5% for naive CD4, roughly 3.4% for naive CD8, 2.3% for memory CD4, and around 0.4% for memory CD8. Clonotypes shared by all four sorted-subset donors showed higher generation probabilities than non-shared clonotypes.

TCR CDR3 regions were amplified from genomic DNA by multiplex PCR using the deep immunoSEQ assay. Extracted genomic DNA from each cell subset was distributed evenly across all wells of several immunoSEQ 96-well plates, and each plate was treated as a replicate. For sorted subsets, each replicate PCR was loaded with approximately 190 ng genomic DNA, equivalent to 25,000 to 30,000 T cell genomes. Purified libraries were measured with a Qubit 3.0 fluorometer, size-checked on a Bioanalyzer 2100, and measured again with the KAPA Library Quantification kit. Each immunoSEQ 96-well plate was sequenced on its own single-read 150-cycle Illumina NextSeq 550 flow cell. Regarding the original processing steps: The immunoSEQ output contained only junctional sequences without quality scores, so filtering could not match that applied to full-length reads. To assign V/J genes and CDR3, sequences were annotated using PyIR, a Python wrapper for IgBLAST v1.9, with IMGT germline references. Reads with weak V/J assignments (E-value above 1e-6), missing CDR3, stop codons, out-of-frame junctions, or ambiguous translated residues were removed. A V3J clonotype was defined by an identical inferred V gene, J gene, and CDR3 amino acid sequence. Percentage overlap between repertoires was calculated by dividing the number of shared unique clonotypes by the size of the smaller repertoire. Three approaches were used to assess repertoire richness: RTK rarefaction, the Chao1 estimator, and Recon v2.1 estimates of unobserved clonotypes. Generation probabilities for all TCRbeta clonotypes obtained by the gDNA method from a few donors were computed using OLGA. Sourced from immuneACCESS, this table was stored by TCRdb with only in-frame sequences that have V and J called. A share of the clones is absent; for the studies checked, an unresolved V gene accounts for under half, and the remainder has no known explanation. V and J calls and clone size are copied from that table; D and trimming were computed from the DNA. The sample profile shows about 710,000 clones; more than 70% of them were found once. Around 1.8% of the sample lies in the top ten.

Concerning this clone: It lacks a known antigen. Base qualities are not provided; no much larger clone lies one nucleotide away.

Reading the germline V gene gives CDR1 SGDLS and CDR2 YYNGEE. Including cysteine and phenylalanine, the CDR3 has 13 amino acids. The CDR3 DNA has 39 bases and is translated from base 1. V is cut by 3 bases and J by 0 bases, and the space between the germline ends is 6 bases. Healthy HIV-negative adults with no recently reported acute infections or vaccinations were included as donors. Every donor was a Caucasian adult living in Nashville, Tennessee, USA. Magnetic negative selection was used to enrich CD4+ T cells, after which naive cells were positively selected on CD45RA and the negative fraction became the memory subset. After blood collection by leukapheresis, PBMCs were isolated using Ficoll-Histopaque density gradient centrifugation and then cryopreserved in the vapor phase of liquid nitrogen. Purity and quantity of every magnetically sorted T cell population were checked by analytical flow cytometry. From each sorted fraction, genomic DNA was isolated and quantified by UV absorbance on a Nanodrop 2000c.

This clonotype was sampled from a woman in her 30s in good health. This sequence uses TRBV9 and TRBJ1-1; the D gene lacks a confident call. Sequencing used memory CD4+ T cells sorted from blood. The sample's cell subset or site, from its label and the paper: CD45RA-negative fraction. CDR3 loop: CASSEAVNTEAFF. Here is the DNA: TGTGCCAGCAGCGAGGCGGTGAACACTGAAGCTTTCTTT. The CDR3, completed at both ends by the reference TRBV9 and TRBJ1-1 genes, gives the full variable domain DSGVTQTPKHLITATGQRVTLRCSPRSGDLSVYWYQQSLDQGLQFLIQYYNGEERAKGNILERFSAQQFPDLHSELNLSSLELGDSALYFCASSEAVNTEAFFGQGTRLTVV.